Listed below are T cell receptor beta chains from one sample, sequenced in a study of T cell changes during pregnancy in multiple sclerosis. The protocol was immunoSEQ multiplex PCR, while the TCRdb copy is restricted to in-frame clones and leaves out a portion. Among some 64,000 clones, about 92% were seen once, and the ten largest hold roughly 1.5%. The input for sequencing was peripheral blood, taken after pregnancy. The receptors were gathered from a female donor with multiple sclerosis, enrolled in a pregnancy study. Both conserved end residues are part of each CDR3. Fields, in order: V gene, J gene, clone size, D gene, CDR3 protein, CDR3 DNA. A D gene is named only where the DNA matches it firmly. A row's size may be missing; if present it is once, few, many or a size class.

TRBV6-1,TRBJ2-7,NA,TRBD2,CASSEARLAAYEQYF,TGTGCCAGCAGTGAAGCGAGACTAGCGGCCTACGAGCAGTACTTC
TRBV7-9,TRBJ1-2,NA,NA,CASSLGDKDGYTF,TGTGCCAGCAGCTTAGGAGACAAGGATGGCTACACCTTC
TRBV5-1,TRBJ2-2,once,NA,CASSLDGAGWVTGELFF,TGCGCCAGCAGCTTGGATGGGGCAGGATGGGTAACCGGGGAGCTGTTTTTT
TRBV7-2,TRBJ2-2,NA,TRBD1,CASRSGTGYTGELFF,TGTGCCAGCAGATCCGGGACAGGGTACACCGGGGAGCTGTTTTTT
TRBV28,TRBJ1-2,once,NA,CASSSPRVANYGYTF,TGTGCCAGCAGTTCCCCCAGGGTTGCTAACTATGGCTACACCTTC
TRBV9,TRBJ1-3,once,TRBD1,CASSVLPTGSGNTIYF,TGTGCCAGCAGCGTACTCCCGACAGGGTCTGGAAACACCATATATTTT
TRBV5-1,TRBJ1-1,NA,NA,CASSFRTSTGDAFF,TGCGCCAGCAGCTTCCGGACCTCAACAGGCGATGCTTTCTTT
TRBV7-6,TRBJ2-7,NA,TRBD2,CASSGHSGTHYEQYF,TGTGCCAGCAGCGGCCATAGCGGGACCCACTACGAGCAGTACTTC
TRBV9,TRBJ2-3,NA,NA,CASSLFRTVTSTDTQYF,TGTGCCAGCAGCCTTTTTAGGACAGTCACTAGCACAGATACGCAGTATTTT
TRBV6-5,TRBJ2-5,NA,TRBD1,CASRGQVQETQYF,TGTGCCAGCAGGGGACAGGTTCAAGAGACCCAGTACTTC
TRBV5-6,TRBJ1-4,NA,NA,CASSGRGSTNEKLFF,TGTGCCAGCAGCGGCAGGGGTAGCACTAATGAAAAACTGTTTTTT
TRBV5-1,TRBJ2-6,once,TRBD1,CASSPGQAARGANVLTF,TGCGCCAGCAGCCCGGGACAGGCCGCGCGGGGGGCCAACGTCCTGACTTTC
TRBV4-1,TRBJ2-7,NA,NA,CASSQDSRYEQYF,TGCGCCAGCAGCCAAGATAGCCGCTACGAGCAGTACTTC
TRBV19,TRBJ2-3,NA,NA,CASSAGLADTQYF,TGTGCCAGTAGTGCGGGGTTAGCGGATACGCAGTATTTT
TRBV27,TRBJ2-2,NA,NA,CASSLPRQGGTGELFF,TGTGCCAGCAGTTTACCTAGGCAGGGGGGCACCGGGGAGCTGTTTTTT
TRBV28,TRBJ2-3,NA,TRBD2,CASSLILAGGSDTQYF,TGTGCCAGCAGTTTAATACTAGCGGGAGGTTCAGATACGCAGTATTTT
TRBV10-3,TRBJ1-1,NA,TRBD1,CAADDRAGTEAFF,TGTGCCGCAGACGACAGGGCGGGAACTGAAGCTTTCTTT
TRBV30,TRBJ1-6,NA,TRBD1,CAWSPQGEYSPLHF,TGTGCCTGGAGTCCCCAGGGGGAATATTCACCCCTCCACTTT
TRBV4-1,TRBJ1-2,once,TRBD1,CASSRQYRGDGYTF,TGCGCCAGCAGCCGCCAGTACAGGGGTGATGGCTACACCTTC
TRBV27,TRBJ1-1,NA,NA,CASSRDIGSEAFF,TGTGCCAGCAGTCGGGACATTGGTTCTGAAGCTTTCTTT
TRBV6-1,TRBJ2-2,NA,NA,CASRPLGETGELFF,TGTGCCAGCAGACCACTCGGGGAGACCGGGGAGCTGTTTTTT
TRBV7-9,TRBJ2-2,NA,NA,CASSPLGGRAGELFF,TGTGCCAGCAGCCCCCTAGGGGGTAGGGCCGGGGAGCTGTTTTTT
TRBV28,TRBJ1-2,NA,NA,CASTQSGYGYTF,TGTGCCAGCACTCAAAGCGGCTATGGCTACACCTTC
TRBV11-2,TRBJ2-7,NA,NA,CASSLSDYNGEQYF,TGTGCCAGCAGCTTATCTGACTATAACGGCGAGCAGTACTTC
TRBV18,TRBJ2-7,NA,TRBD2,CASSSTSGNTYEQYF,TGTGCCAGCTCGTCCACTAGCGGGAACACCTACGAGCAGTACTTC
TRBV7-9,TRBJ2-3,NA,TRBD2,CASSFRLAEITDTQYF,TGTGCCAGCAGCTTTCGACTAGCGGAGATCACAGATACGCAGTATTTT
TRBV30,TRBJ2-5,NA,TRBD1,CAWSARGLARETQYF,TGTGCCTGGAGTGCCAGGGGGCTTGCCAGGGAGACCCAGTACTTC
TRBV7-2,TRBJ1-2,NA,NA,CASSGRFNYGYTF,TGTGCCAGCAGCGGCAGATTTAACTATGGCTACACCTTC
TRBV5-6,TRBJ2-3,NA,TRBD2,CASSYVLAGLLVDTQYF,TGTGCCAGCAGCTACGTACTAGCGGGACTCCTAGTCGATACGCAGTATTTT
TRBV7-9,TRBJ2-1,NA,NA,CASSPPLSPAEQFF,TGTGCCAGCAGCCCCCCCCTAAGTCCCGCTGAGCAGTTCTTC